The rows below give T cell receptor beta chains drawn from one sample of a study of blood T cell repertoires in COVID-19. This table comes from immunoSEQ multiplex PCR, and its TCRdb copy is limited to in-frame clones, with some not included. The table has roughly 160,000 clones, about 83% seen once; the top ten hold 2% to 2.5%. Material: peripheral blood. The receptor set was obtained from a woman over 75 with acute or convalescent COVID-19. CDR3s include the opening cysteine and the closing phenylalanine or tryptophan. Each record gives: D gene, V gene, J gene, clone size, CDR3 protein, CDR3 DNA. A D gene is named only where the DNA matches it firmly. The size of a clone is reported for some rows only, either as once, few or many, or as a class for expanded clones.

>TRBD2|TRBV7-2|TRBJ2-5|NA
CASSLVLGGETQYF
TGTGCCAGCAGCTTAGTCCTCGGGGGGGAGACCCAGTACTTC
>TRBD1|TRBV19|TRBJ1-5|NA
CATSGTGGYQPQHF
TGTGCCACCTCCGGGACAGGGGGCTATCAGCCCCAGCATTTT
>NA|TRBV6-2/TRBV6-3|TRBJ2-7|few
CASSPTGFEQYF
TGTGCCAGCAGCCCTACAGGATTCGAGCAGTACTTC
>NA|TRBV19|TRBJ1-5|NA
CASRDAGAGNNQPQHF
TGTGCCAGTAGAGACGCAGGGGCTGGGAACAATCAGCCCCAGCATTTT
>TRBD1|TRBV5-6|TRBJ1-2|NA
CASSDGTGYGYTF
TGTGCCAGCAGCGACGGGACAGGCTATGGCTACACCTTC
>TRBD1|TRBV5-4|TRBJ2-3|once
CASREGQLTDTQYF
TGTGCCAGCAGAGAGGGACAGCTCACAGATACGCAGTATTTT
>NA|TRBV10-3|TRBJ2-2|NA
CAISESTGPLANTGELFF
TGTGCCATCAGTGAGTCTACAGGGCCTCTCGCGAACACCGGGGAGCTGTTTTTT
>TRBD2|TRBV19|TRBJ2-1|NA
CASSMRPAGFYNEQFF
TGTGCCAGTAGTATGCGACCAGCGGGGTTTTACAATGAGCAGTTCTTC
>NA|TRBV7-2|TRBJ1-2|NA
CASSLGGAGGAARGYTF
TGTGCCAGCAGCTTAGGTGGGGCTGGAGGGGCCGCCCGTGGCTACACCTTC
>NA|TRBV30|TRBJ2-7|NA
CAWSPRGYEQYF
TGTGCCTGGAGCCCCAGGGGTTACGAGCAGTACTTC
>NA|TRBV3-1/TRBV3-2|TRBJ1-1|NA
CASSPQGFEAFF
TGTGCCAGCAGCCCCCAGGGTTTTGAAGCTTTCTTT
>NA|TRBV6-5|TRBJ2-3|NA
CASRKELVRTQYF
TGTGCCAGCAGGAAGGAACTAGTTCGTACGCAGTATTTT
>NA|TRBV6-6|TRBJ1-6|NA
CASSLRNPFGLDNSPLHF
TGTGCCAGCAGTCTACGGAACCCTTTTGGACTGGATAATTCACCCCTCCACTTT
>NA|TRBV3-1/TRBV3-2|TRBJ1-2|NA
CASSQGTGTLNYGYTF
TGTGCCAGCAGCCAAGGGACCGGGACACTAAACTATGGCTACACCTTC
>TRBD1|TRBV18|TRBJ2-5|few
CASSGDSLEWETQYF
TGTGCCAGCTCTGGGGACAGCCTCGAGTGGGAGACCCAGTACTTC
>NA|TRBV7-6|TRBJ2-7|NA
CASSLVEQYRPYEQYF
TGTGCCAGCAGCTTAGTTGAACAATATCGCCCCTACGAGCAGTACTTC
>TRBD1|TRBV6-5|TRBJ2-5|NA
CASSHRDRGRETQYF
TGTGCCAGCAGTCACCGGGACAGGGGGCGAGAGACCCAGTACTTC
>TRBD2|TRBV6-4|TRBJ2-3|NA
CASSPSAGGPGDTQYF
TGTGCCAGCAGTCCCTCGGCGGGGGGGCCCGGAGATACGCAGTATTTT
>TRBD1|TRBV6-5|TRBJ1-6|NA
CASGQGYNSPLHF
TGTGCCAGCGGACAGGGGTATAATTCACCCCTCCACTTT
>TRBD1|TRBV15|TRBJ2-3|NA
CATSRSGPVPGQGQEDTQYF
TGTGCCACCAGCAGGTCAGGCCCCGTTCCGGGACAGGGACAGGAAGATACGCAGTATTTT
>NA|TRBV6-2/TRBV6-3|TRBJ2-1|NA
CASSSFDNYNEQFF
TGTGCCAGCAGTTCTTTTGACAACTACAATGAGCAGTTCTTC
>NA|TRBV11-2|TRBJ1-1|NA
CASSLDAGSGIGAFF
TGTGCCAGCAGCTTAGATGCGGGGTCGGGCATCGGAGCTTTCTTT
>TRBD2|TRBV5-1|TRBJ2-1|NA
CASSPSGGSYNEQFF
TGCGCCAGCAGCCCGTCGGGAGGGTCTTACAATGAGCAGTTCTTC
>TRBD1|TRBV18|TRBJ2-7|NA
CASSPGAGGEQYF
TGTGCCAGCTCACCCGGGGCAGGGGGCGAGCAGTACTTC
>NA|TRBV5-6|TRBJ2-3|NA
CASTLLPPGDTQYF
TGTGCCAGCACCCTCCTACCGCCGGGAGATACGCAGTATTTT
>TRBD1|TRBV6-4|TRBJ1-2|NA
CASSDTSGGSYGYTF
TGTGCCAGCAGTGACACATCAGGGGGCTCGTATGGCTACACCTTC
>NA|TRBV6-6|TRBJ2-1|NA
CASSYAPGNEQFF
TGTGCCAGCAGTTACGCTCCAGGGAATGAGCAGTTCTTC
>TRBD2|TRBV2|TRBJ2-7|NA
CASSEALGGGIYEQYF
TGTGCCAGCAGTGAAGCCCTCGGGGGGGGTATTTACGAGCAGTACTTC
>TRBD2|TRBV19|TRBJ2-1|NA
CASSIQVAGYNEQFF
TGTGCCAGTAGTATTCAGGTAGCGGGTTACAATGAGCAGTTCTTC
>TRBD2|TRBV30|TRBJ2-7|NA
CAWSVGLAGHEQYF
TGTGCCTGGAGTGTGGGACTAGCGGGGCACGAGCAGTACTTC
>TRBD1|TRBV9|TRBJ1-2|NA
CASSVAPTGGRYGYTF
TGTGCCAGCAGCGTAGCCCCGACAGGGGGTCGCTATGGCTACACCTTC
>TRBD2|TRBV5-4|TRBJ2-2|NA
CASSPGLENTGELFF
TGTGCCAGCAGCCCGGGACTAGAAAACACCGGGGAGCTGTTTTTT
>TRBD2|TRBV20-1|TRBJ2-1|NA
CSASISGSRNEQFF
TGCAGTGCTAGTATTAGCGGGTCTCGCAATGAGCAGTTCTTC
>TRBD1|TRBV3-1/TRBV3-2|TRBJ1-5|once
CASRPDRGSLQPQHF
TGTGCCAGCAGACCCGACAGGGGAAGCCTGCAGCCCCAGCATTTT
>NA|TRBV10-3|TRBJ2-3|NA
CAIQSEGTSTDTQYF
TGTGCCATCCAATCCGAGGGGACTAGCACAGATACGCAGTATTTT
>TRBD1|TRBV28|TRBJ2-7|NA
CASSSNRGISYEQYF
TGTGCCAGCAGCTCAAACAGGGGGATTAGCTACGAGCAGTACTTC
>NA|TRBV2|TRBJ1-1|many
CASSEARGSEAFF
TGTGCCAGCAGTGAAGCGAGAGGGTCTGAAGCTTTCTTT
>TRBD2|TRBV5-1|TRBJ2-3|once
CASSPGTSGRARDTQYF
TGCGCCAGCAGCCCCGGGACTAGCGGGAGGGCCAGGGATACGCAGTATTTT
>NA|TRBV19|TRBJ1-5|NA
CASTGIWGQPQHF
TGTGCCAGTACCGGGATCTGGGGTCAGCCCCAGCATTTT
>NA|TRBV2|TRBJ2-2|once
CASRLSNTGELFF
TGTGCCAGCAGACTCTCGAACACCGGGGAGCTGTTTTTT